This T cell receptor (beta chain) emerged from a study of T cell responses to AZD1222 COVID-19 vaccine. General study findings and limits: Just five or six AZD1222 recipients were seropositive at baseline.

Sequencing used immunoSEQ multiplex PCR; TCRdb keeps in-frame clones, though not all of them. This sample has about 150,000 clones, with roughly 91% found just once. On this clone: Antigen: not known.

This CDR3 contains 15 residues. Trimming took 2 bases from V and 4 from J, leaving 15 bases between them. Germline loops: CDR1 SGHRS, CDR2 YFSETQ. Both about-4-week and about-12-week second-dose recipients were combined. The sequence came from an adult who received the AZD1222 COVID-19 vaccine. The material sequenced was peripheral blood, taken 28 days after the second AZD1222 dose. V gene TRBV5-1 combines with J gene TRBJ2-5; tentatively, D is TRBD2 (5 bases). CDR3 amino acids: CASSFGVSTGETQYF. In DNA, the CDR3 is TGCGCCAGCAGCTTCGGGGTCTCGACGGGAGAGACCCAGTACTTC.